This T cell receptor beta chain is drawn from a study of control samples from healthy donors and cancer patients. Assay used: immunoSEQ multiplex PCR; TCRdb lists only in-frame clones, some missing. The sample holds under 150,000 clones; 88% are singletons and the top ten take less than 3%. This CDR3 contains 15 residues. CDR1 and CDR2 (germline): SGHRS, YFSETQ. Trimming pared 4 bases from V and 0 bases from J, leaving 14 bases between. In its sample, this clone was seen a few times. Other DNA sequences within the sample encode an identical CDR3. The sequence was obtained from a woman in her seventies in good health. The sequencing input was blood. The J gene is TRBJ2-7, the V gene TRBV5-1; D may match TRBD1 or TRBD2 (5 bases each). The CDR3: CASSGTGLRSYEQYF. CDR3 bases: TGCGCCAGCAGCGGTACGGGGCTCCGCTCCTACGAGCAGTACTTC. Full variable domain (missing parts from reference TRBV5-1 and TRBJ2-7): KAGVTQTPRYLIKTRGQQVTLSCSPISGHRSVSWYQQTPGQGLQFLFEYFSETQRNKGNFPGRFSGRQFSNSRSEMNVSTLELGDSALYLCASSGTGLRSYEQYFGPGTRLTVT.